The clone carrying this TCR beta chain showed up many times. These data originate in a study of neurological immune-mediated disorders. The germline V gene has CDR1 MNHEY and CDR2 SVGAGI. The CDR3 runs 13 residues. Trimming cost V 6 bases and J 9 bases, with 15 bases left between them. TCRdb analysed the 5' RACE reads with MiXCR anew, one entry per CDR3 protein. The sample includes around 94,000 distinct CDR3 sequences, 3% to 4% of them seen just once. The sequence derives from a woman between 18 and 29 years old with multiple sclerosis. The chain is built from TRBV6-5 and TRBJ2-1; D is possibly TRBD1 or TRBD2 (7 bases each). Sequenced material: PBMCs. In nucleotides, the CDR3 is TGTGCCAGCAGAGAGACAGGGAGGGCTGAGCAGTTCTTC. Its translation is CASRETGRAEQFF.